The 14 T cell receptor beta chains below come from one sample, sequenced in a study of response to subunit inactivated influenza vaccine. Each CDR3 protein gets one entry after TCRdb re-called the RT-PCR reads with MiXCR. The table includes roughly 710,000 distinct CDR3 sequences, about 15% detected once. The sample in question was PBMCs from blood, obtained less than 15 days before vaccination. These TCRs come from a man aged 50 to 60 who received an inactivated influenza vaccine.

The rearrangement uses TRBV20-1 and TRBJ2-7; D is ambiguous. CDR1 DFQATT and CDR2 SNEGSKA come from the germline V gene (reference sequence). The CDR3 spans 12 residues. Trimming cost V 0 bases and J 6 bases, with 9 bases left between them. The CDR3 loop reads CSARDLQSEQYF. The CDR3 DNA is TGCAGTGCTAGAGATTTGCAGTCCGAGCAGTACTTC.

The V and J genes are TRBV6-6 and TRBJ1-1; no clear D gene. Per germline, CDR1 MNHNY and CDR2 SVGAGI (reference sequence). CDR3 size: 13 residues. The ends were cut back, 5 bases at V and 1 base at J, with 8 bases in the middle. The CDR3 sequence: CASSTPQNTEAFF. The CDR3, as DNA: TGTGCCAGCAGTACGCCCCAGAACACTGAAGCTTTCTTT.

The chain uses TRBV6-5 and TRBJ2-7, with D tentatively TRBD1 (6 bases). This CDR3 contains 15 residues. The V gene's germline CDR1 is MNHEY and CDR2 SVGAGI. V lost 4 bases and J 3 bases, leaving 16 bases between the germline ends. CDR3 in DNA: TGTGCCAGCAGTTCGGACACCAGGGGTGTCTACGAGCAGTACTTC. This encodes CASSSDTRGVYEQYF.

The sample holds many counts of this clonotype. The chain recombines TRBV5-1 with TRBJ2-5, with TRBD1 identical over 9 bases. This CDR3 comprises 16 residues. CDR1 SGHRS and CDR2 YFSETQ come from the germline V gene. V shed 4 bases and J 1 base; nucleotides not matched to a gene: 8. The CDR3 region is CASSIGQGLRQETQYF. In DNA form, the CDR3 reads TGCGCCAGCAGCATCGGACAGGGGCTTCGCCAAGAGACCCAGTACTTC. Complete variable domain (other parts from reference TRBV5-1 and TRBJ2-5): KAGVTQTPRYLIKTRGQQVTLSCSPISGHRSVSWYQQTPGQGLQFLFEYFSETQRNKGNFPGRFSGRQFSNSRSEMNVSTLELGDSALYLCASSIGQGLRQETQYFGPGTRLLVL.

This clonotype was seen only a few times. This chain links TRBV28 with TRBJ2-1; D possibly corresponds to TRBD1 (5 bases). V was trimmed by 5 bases and J by 6 bases, leaving 11 bases between them. Germline V gives CDR1 MDHEN, CDR2 SYDVKM. This CDR3 is built from 13 residues. In nucleotides, the CDR3 is TGTGCCAGCAGTCCAGGGTACGGCAATGAGCAGTTCTTC. This sequence encodes CASSPGYGNEQFF.

The genes are TRBV19 and TRBJ1-2, with D perhaps TRBD1 (6 bases). This CDR3 region has 13 residues. Germline values: CDR1 LNHDA, CDR2 SQIVND (reference sequence). V lost 3 bases and J lost 6, with 11 bases in between. CDR3 protein: CASSIGGRNGYTF. The DNA of the CDR3 is TGTGCCAGTAGTATCGGGGGCCGGAATGGCTACACCTTC.

The chain links TRBV19 to TRBJ2-2; D not certain. The CDR3 is 13 residues long. Germline V gives CDR1 LNHDA, CDR2 SQIVND (reference sequence). V was cut by 3 bases and J by 7 bases, with 9 bases left in between. Here the CDR3 reads CASSMLAIGELFF. The CDR3 nucleotides read TGTGCCAGTAGTATGCTTGCGATCGGGGAGCTGTTTTTT.

This clonotype appeared many times. J is TRBJ1-1 and V is TRBV12-3 or TRBV12-4; 7 positions match TRBD1. The CDR3 is made up of 12 amino acids. The V and J ends lost 5 bases and 8 bases, in that order; junction bases with no gene match: 5. CDR3 region: CASSTGVAEAFF. The CDR3 DNA reads TGTGCCAGCAGTACAGGGGTGGCGGAAGCTTTCTTT.

This clonotype was detected many times. The junction shows a germline mismatch at one end, possibly a read error. The chain couples TRBV7-7 to TRBJ2-5, with D perhaps TRBD2 (6 bases). Germline-derived CDR1 and CDR2 are SSHAT and FNYEAQ (reference sequence). CDR3 length equals 13 residues. The CDR3 is CASSLAAGRTQYF. The CDR3 nucleotides read TGTGCTAGCAGCTTAGCGGCAGGAAGGACCCAGTACTTC.

The chain carries TRBV6-2 or TRBV6-3 and TRBJ2-1; D is undetermined. Germline V gives CDR1 MNHEY, CDR2 SVGEGT. The V gene lost 4 bases and the J gene lost 4 bases, with 5 bases spanning the gap. This CDR3 spans 12 amino acids. CDR3 DNA: TGTGCCAGCAGTTCGGAATACAATGAGCAGTTCTTC. Its protein product is CASSSEYNEQFF.

This clonotype was detected a few times. This chain uses TRBV24-1 with TRBJ2-1; D possibly uses TRBD1 or TRBD2 (6 bases each). This CDR3 region has 16 residues. Trimming shortened V by 1 base and J by 10 bases, and 19 bases separated the two germline ends. Germline CDR1 is KGHDR and CDR2 is SFDVKD. Here the CDR3 DNA reads TGTGCCACCAGTGATTTTAGCGCGGCGGCGGGGACAGAGCAGTTCTTC. It codes for CATSDFSAAAGTEQFF.

The V and J genes are TRBV2 and TRBJ2-1; D might be TRBD1 (6 bases). This CDR3 has 13 amino acids. Germline V gene lookup returns CDR1 SNHLY and CDR2 FYNNEI. V was cut by 10 bases and J by 7 bases, with 17 bases left in between. The CDR3 loop is CATKWGQDNEQFF. The CDR3 coding sequence is TGTGCCACCAAATGGGGGCAAGATAATGAGCAGTTCTTC.

This rearrangement joins TRBV3-1 to TRBJ2-2; 12 bases are shared with TRBD2. The CDR3 length is 16 residues. Germline loops: CDR1 LGHDT, CDR2 YNNKEL (reference sequence). J was trimmed by 7 bases and V by 4 bases; bases with no gene match: 7. CDR3 in amino acids: CASSRSTSGRFGELFF. As DNA, the CDR3 is TGTGCCAGCAGCCGATCGACTAGCGGGAGATTCGGGGAGCTGTTTTTT.

This clonotype was observed a few times. This sequence joins TRBV20-1 and TRBJ2-3; 11 bases fit TRBD2. The ends lost 4 bases at V and 3 bases at J; junction bases unmatched: 9. This CDR3 is 16 amino acids long. Germline V CDR1 and CDR2: DFQATT, SNEGSKA (reference sequence). CDR3 in amino acids: CSAIALTSGRTDTQYF. The CDR3 DNA reads TGCAGTGCTATTGCCCTAACTAGCGGGAGAACAGATACGCAGTATTTT.